This TCR beta chain was sequenced during a study of T cell changes during pregnancy in multiple sclerosis. Germline V lookup: CDR1 LNHDA, CDR2 SQIVND (reference sequence). V shed 5 bases, J shed 10 bases, and the junction held 3 bases outside the gene matches. The CDR3 contains 12 residues. This clone appeared once. Assay used: immunoSEQ multiplex PCR; TCRdb lists only in-frame clones, some missing. The data show around 57,000 clones, about nine tenths seen once. This clonotype was sampled from a female donor in good health, enrolled as a control in a pregnancy study. The chain carries TRBV19 and TRBJ1-4; the match to TRBD1 covers 8 bases. Sequenced here: CD4+ T cells from peripheral blood mononuclear cells, sampled after pregnancy. The DNA of the CDR3 is TGTGCCAGTAGTTCTACAGGGGGAAAACTGTTTTTT. This encodes CASSSTGGKLFF.